This entry concerns a single T cell receptor (beta chain). The target antigen is unknown. This sample was included in a study of T-cell memory formation after mild COVID-19. Looking at the study overall: There were largely donor-specific TCR clusters.

TCR alpha and TCR beta cDNA libraries carrying sample barcodes and UMIs were produced by 5'RACE using constant-segment primers. TCRdb re-called the 5' RACE reads with MiXCR, one entry per CDR3 protein. The table lists about 340,000 distinct CDR3 sequences, under 25% of them singletons, with about an eighth in the top ten. Points from the study as a whole: Largely, contracting CD4+ clones fell within CM and EM, and contracting CD8+ clones within EMRA. For second-wave clones that peaked at day 37, SARS-CoV-2 specificity went unverified.

The CDR3 length is 16 residues. V lost 4 bases to trimming and J lost 1 base, with 13 bases between them. The receptor's source is an adult woman who had mild COVID-19 (a few samples of this study predate the infection). Cell type and time point are not known. The sample taken for sequencing was PBMCs or a T cell subset sorted from them (not recorded which). This rearrangement joins TRBV12-3 or TRBV12-4 to TRBJ2-2; D gene unclear. The CDR3 DNA follows: TGTGCCAGCAGTTACGTCTACGACGAGAACACCGGGGAGCTGTTTTTT. It translates to CASSYVYDENTGELFF.